The 14 T cell receptor beta chains in this list originate from one sample, sequenced in a study of OX40 agonist ivuxolimab in advanced cancers. Library preparation was by the immunoSEQ multiplex PCR assay. TCRdb limited this immuneACCESS table to in-frame rearrangements with V and J called. A share of clones is missing; checked studies link under half to unresolved V genes, and the rest is unexplained. This sample comprises around 63,000 clones, 75% to 90% of them detected only once. The ten top clones hold more than 10% of the sample. This sample comprised CD4+ or CD8+ T cells sorted from blood, obtained in a trial of the OX40 agonist ivuxolimab. Receptors were obtained from an adult with an advanced solid tumor such as melanoma, head and neck, liver or kidney cancer.

This chain connects TRBV5-6 to TRBJ2-7, with 8 bases matching TRBD2. V was pared by 1 base and J by 2 bases, with 2 bases of the junction left unmatched. The CDR3 is 14 residues long. CDR1 and CDR2 (germline): SGHDT, YYEEEE. The CDR3 sequence: CASSLIGRAYEQYF. CDR3 nucleotide sequence: TGTGCCAGCAGCTTGATCGGGAGGGCCTACGAGCAGTACTTC.

The chain employs TRBV4-1 and TRBJ2-6, with a weak D call TRBD2 (5 bases). The germline V gene has CDR1 MGHRA and CDR2 YSYEKL. V was trimmed by 1 base and J by 2 bases, leaving 15 bases between them. This CDR3 region has 18 residues. The CDR3 loop reads CASSQGGRGRTGANVLTF. In nucleotides, the CDR3 is TGCGCCAGCAGCCAAGGAGGGAGAGGGCGTACTGGGGCCAACGTCCTGACTTTC.

V and J are TRBV7-2 and TRBJ1-2; D call uncertain. Trimming left V 3 bases short and J 8 bases short, with 16 bases between. Germline V lookup: CDR1 SGHTA, CDR2 FQGNSA. This CDR3 spans 14 amino acids. CDR3 amino acids: CASSFRGLGWGYTF. CDR3 nucleotide sequence: TGTGCCAGCAGCTTTCGGGGTCTAGGTTGGGGCTACACCTTC.

This clone has only a few counts. The chain is built from TRBV7-9 and TRBJ1-2; 8 nucleotides line up with TRBD1. The CDR3 sequence is 12 residues long. J gave up 8 bases and V 6 bases, and 5 bases lay outside the gene matches. From germline, CDR1 is SEHNR and CDR2 FQNEAQ (reference sequence). This CDR3 is CASSFRGPGYTF. CDR3 sequence (DNA): TGTGCCAGCAGTTTCAGGGGGCCCGGCTACACCTTC.

The J gene is TRBJ2-7, the V gene TRBV2; the D gene could be TRBD1 or TRBD2 (6 bases each). This CDR3 is built from 15 residues. Trimming shortened V by 2 bases and J by 2 bases, and 13 bases separated the two germline ends. Germline V gene lookup returns CDR1 SNHLY and CDR2 FYNNEI. CDR3 nucleotide sequence: TGTGCCAGCAGTGAAAGATGGGGGGCCGCCTACGAGCAGTACTTC. This encodes CASSERWGAAYEQYF.

V is TRBV28 and J is TRBJ1-5, with D tentatively TRBD1 (6 bases). This CDR3 has 17 amino acids. Per germline, CDR1 MDHEN and CDR2 SYDVKM. The V end lost 3 bases, the J end lost 4 bases, and 19 bases lay between the germline ends. The CDR3 DNA is TGTGCCAGCAGTTTGAGGCAGGGGATTATAATGAATCAGCCCCAGCATTTT. Protein product: CASSLRQGIIMNQPQHF.

This clone appeared once. The rearrangement joins TRBV5-1 to TRBJ1-3; no reliable D call. With 3 bases removed from V and 9 bases from J, the gap between germline ends came to 10 bases. Germline V gives CDR1 SGHRS, CDR2 YFSETQ. CDR3 length equals 12 residues. In DNA, the CDR3 is TGCGCCAGCAGCTCCACCGCAGGCACCATATATTTT. This codes for CASSSTAGTIYF.

The chain joins TRBV6-5 to TRBJ1-2; weak D call: TRBD1 (6 bases). This CDR3 has 16 amino acids. The V end was cut by 2 bases, the J end by 6 bases, with 19 bases between. Germline assignment: CDR1 MNHEY and CDR2 SVGAGI. The CDR3 bases are TGTGCCAGCAGTTACGGGGGGAGCGGCGCAGGGGATGGCTACACCTTC. This gives the protein CASSYGGSGAGDGYTF.

The V and J genes are TRBV5-1 and TRBJ1-3; D not resolved. The germline V gene encodes CDR1 SGHRS and CDR2 YFSETQ. Trimming stripped 0 bases from V and 1 base from J, with 8 bases between. CDR3 size: 15 residues. The CDR3 coding sequence is TGCGCCAGCAGCTTGGAGGGCGTGTCTGGAAACACCATATATTTT. Translating gives CASSLEGVSGNTIYF.

The J gene is TRBJ2-7, the V gene TRBV27, with 7 bases matching TRBD1. The junction had 10 bases not matched to a gene; V was cut back by 4 bases and J by 1 base. This CDR3 has 16 residues. The germline CDR1 and CDR2 sequences are MNHEY and SMNVEV (reference sequence). The CDR3 DNA follows: TGTGCCAGCAGTTCCCCGAACCGGGACAGATCCTACGAGCAGTACTTC. It codes for CASSSPNRDRSYEQYF.

V gene TRBV10-1 combines with J gene TRBJ2-7; 9 bases are shared with TRBD1. CDR1 and CDR2 from the germline V gene are WNHNN and SYGVQD (reference sequence). J was trimmed by 5 bases and V by 8 bases; bases with no gene match: 16. CDR3 size: 16 residues. The CDR3 bases are TGCGCCAGCTCCCCCACCGGGACAGGGAGGAAGGACGAGCAGTACTTC. Translation gives CASSPTGTGRKDEQYF.

V usage is TRBV7-9 and J usage is TRBJ2-3; 9 nucleotides align to TRBD1. CDR1 and CDR2 (germline): SEHNR, FQNEAQ (reference sequence). The CDR3 length is 16 residues. Trimming removed 1 base from V and 2 bases from J; junction bases left unmatched: 4. Written as DNA, the CDR3 is TGTGCCAGCAGCTTAGGGACAGGGGATAACACAGATACGCAGTATTTT. Amino acids: CASSLGTGDNTDTQYF.

About this clone itself: Because the CDR3's place on the DNA is in doubt, the DNA is left out and the CDR3 is given as listed by TCRdb. J is TRBJ1-1 and V is TRBV29-1; TRBD1 was called by the table and not checked on the DNA. The germline CDR1 and CDR2 sequences are SQVTM and ANQGSEA. The CDR3 extends over 17 residues, inclusive of both ends. CDR3 sequence reads: CSVLSLQRMGLRTEAFF.

The chain uses TRBV18 and TRBJ1-2; no reliable D call. The CDR3 length is 13 residues. V lost 2 bases, J lost 3 bases, and 7 bases lay in between. Germline lookup yields CDR1 KGHSH and CDR2 LQKENI. CDR3 nucleotide sequence: TGTGCCAGCTCACCATCCCAGTACTATGGCTACACCTTC. Translating gives CASSPSQYYGYTF. Combining the CDR3 with reference TRBV18 and TRBJ1-2 gives the whole variable domain NAGVMQNPRHLVRRRGQEARLRCSPMKGHSHVYWYRQLPEEGLKFMVYLQKENIIDESGMPKERFSAEFPKEGPSILRIQQVVRGDSAAYFCASSPSQYYGYTFGSGTRLTVV.